Given below is one T cell receptor (beta chain) in context. Assay: immunoSEQ multiplex PCR; the TCRdb copy retains only in-frame clones and omits some. The sample has 45,000 to 55,000 clones, about 92% seen once; the top ten hold approximately 12%. The CDR3 contains 19 residues. CDR1 is SGHAT, CDR2 FQNNGV, per germline. The V and J ends lost 2 bases and 0 bases respectively, with 20 bases between them. This TCR derives from a man in his forties or fifties with rheumatoid arthritis. The chain couples TRBV11-2 to TRBJ1-3, with D tentatively TRBD1 (5 bases). What was sequenced was PBMCs. The CDR3 bases are TGTGCCAGCAGCTTATTCTGGCGACAGAAACTTCACTCTGGAAACACCATATATTTT. The encoded protein is CASSLFWRQKLHSGNTIYF.